Listed below are T cell receptor beta chains from one sample, sequenced in a study of blood T cell repertoires in COVID-19. Libraries were prepared by immunoSEQ multiplex PCR; TCRdb keeps only in-frame clonotypes and omits some of them. The data contain 150,000 to 200,000 clones, approximately 90% of them singletons. The specimen sequenced was peripheral blood. Receptors originate from a man aged 18-30 years who had recovered from COVID-19. Both conserved end residues are part of each CDR3. Each record gives: clone size, V gene, CDR3 length, J gene, D gene, CDR3 protein, CDR3 DNA. The D gene is left open where the match is weak. Only part of the rows carry a size: once, few, many, or a class if the clone is expanded.

NA	TRBV7-2	16	TRBJ2-7	TRBD2	CASSRLTSGRSYEQYF	TGTGCCAGCAGCCGCTTAACCAGCGGGAGGTCCTACGAGCAGTACTTC
NA	TRBV5-4	12	TRBJ2-7	NA	CASSFRSYEQYF	TGTGCCAGCAGCTTCCGTTCCTACGAGCAGTACTTC
NA	TRBV24-1	14	TRBJ1-2	TRBD1	CATSDGDRTYGYTF	TGTGCCACCAGTGATGGGGACAGGACCTATGGCTACACCTTC
NA	TRBV5-1	14	TRBJ2-7	TRBD2	CASSATSRRDEQYF	TGCGCCAGCAGCGCGACTAGCCGGAGGGACGAGCAGTACTTC
NA	TRBV9	13	TRBJ1-1	NA	CASSSVPNTEAFF	TGTGCCAGCAGCTCGGTCCCGAACACTGAAGCTTTCTTT
NA	TRBV7-2	13	TRBJ1-5	NA	CASSPGWGQPQHF	TGTGCCAGCAGCCCGGGATGGGGTCAGCCCCAGCATTTT
NA	TRBV3-1/TRBV3-2	16	TRBJ2-1	NA	CASSPPVGGRYNEQFF	TGTGCCAGCAGCCCTCCGGTGGGAGGCCGCTACAATGAGCAGTTCTTC
NA	TRBV9	15	TRBJ1-5	TRBD1	CASSVGQGINQPQHF	TGTGCCAGCAGCGTGGGACAGGGGATCAATCAGCCCCAGCATTTT
NA	TRBV24-1	15	TRBJ1-5	TRBD1	CATSDGQGGYYSQHF	TGTGCCACCAGTGATGGACAGGGAGGGTACTATTCCCAGCATTTT
NA	TRBV3-1/TRBV3-2	16	TRBJ2-7	TRBD1	CASSQEGGQDLYEQYF	TGTGCCAGCAGCCAAGAGGGGGGACAGGATCTCTACGAGCAGTACTTC
NA	TRBV7-8	14	TRBJ1-2	NA	CASSQDPGGYGYTF	TGTGCCAGCAGCCAAGATCCCGGAGGTTATGGCTACACCTTC
NA	TRBV2	13	TRBJ1-2	NA	CASSEHRNYGYTF	TGTGCCAGCAGTGAACACAGGAACTATGGCTACACCTTC
once	TRBV9	17	TRBJ1-3	TRBD1	CASSDDRGLLSGNTIYF	TGTGCCAGCAGCGACGACAGGGGGCTACTCTCTGGAAACACCATATATTTT
NA	TRBV7-2	15	TRBJ2-1	TRBD1	CASSFGTGGYNEQFF	TGTGCCAGCAGCTTCGGGACAGGGGGTTACAATGAGCAGTTCTTC
NA	TRBV6-1	13	TRBJ1-1	NA	CASSDQVYTEAFF	TGTGCCAGCAGTGATCAGGTTTACACTGAAGCTTTCTTT
NA	TRBV6-1	11	TRBJ2-7	NA	CASSETDWKYF	TGTGCCAGCAGTGAAACCGACTGGAAGTACTTC
once	TRBV5-4	15	TRBJ1-6	TRBD1	CASSSAGGGNSPLHF	TGTGCCAGCAGCTCGGCAGGGGGTGGCAATTCACCCCTCCACTTT
NA	TRBV30	15	TRBJ1-6	NA	CAWRGSGLNNSPLHF	TGTGCCTGGAGGGGATCTGGACTAAATAATTCACCCCTCCACTTT
few	TRBV5-1	14	TRBJ2-5	NA	CASSQDGSQETQYF	TGCGCCAGCAGCCAAGACGGGTCGCAAGAGACCCAGTACTTC
NA	TRBV7-2	13	TRBJ2-7	TRBD1	CASSPTGSYEQYF	TGTGCCAGCAGCCCGACAGGGTCCTACGAGCAGTACTTC
NA	TRBV15	12	TRBJ1-1	TRBD1	CAAKTGGTEAFF	TGTGCCGCCAAGACAGGGGGCACTGAAGCTTTCTTT
NA	TRBV11-2	15	TRBJ1-2	TRBD1	CASSVGTAPHYGYTF	TGTGCCAGCAGCGTTGGGACAGCTCCTCATTATGGCTACACCTTC
NA	TRBV5-1	14	TRBJ2-7	NA	CASSLGAGRDEQYF	TGCGCCAGCAGCTTGGGTGCAGGGCGTGACGAGCAGTACTTC
few	TRBV27	15	TRBJ2-7	TRBD1	CASSFSGTGEYEQYF	TGTGCCAGCAGCTTCTCCGGGACAGGGGAATACGAGCAGTACTTC
NA	TRBV19	15	TRBJ2-1	NA	CASKPWSANYNEQFF	TGTGCCAGTAAGCCCTGGAGCGCTAACTACAATGAGCAGTTCTTC
NA	TRBV7-9	14	TRBJ1-1	NA	CASSPGGVGTEAFF	TGTGCCAGCAGCCCGGGAGGGGTCGGTACTGAAGCTTTCTTT
NA	TRBV5-4	14	TRBJ1-2	NA	CASSLAGRGGGYTF	TGTGCCAGCAGCTTGGCCGGTAGGGGAGGAGGCTACACCTTC
NA	TRBV27	14	TRBJ2-7	NA	CASSLSIRSREQYF	TGTGCCAGCAGTTTATCGATCCGGTCCCGGGAGCAGTACTTC
NA	TRBV18	15	TRBJ1-1	NA	CASSPVAGAGTEAFF	TGTGCCAGCTCACCGGTAGCGGGGGCTGGCACTGAAGCTTTCTTT
NA	TRBV7-8	11	TRBJ2-1	NA	CASSPREALFF	TGTGCCAGCAGCCCCAGGGAGGCCCTGTTCTTC
NA	TRBV30	11	TRBJ1-1	NA	CAWSRTDEAFF	TGTGCCTGGAGTCGGACAGATGAAGCTTTCTTT
NA	TRBV12-5	13	TRBJ1-1	NA	CASGLGRNTEAFF	TGTGCTAGTGGTTTAGGGAGGAACACTGAAGCTTTCTTT
NA	TRBV5-1	15	TRBJ2-7	NA	CASSLGAGAGNEQYF	TGCGCCAGCAGCTTGGGGGCAGGGGCCGGGAACGAGCAGTACTTC
NA	TRBV11-2	15	TRBJ1-6	NA	CASSLDSSDNSPLHF	TGTGCCAGCAGCTTAGACTCAAGCGATAATTCACCCCTCCACTTT
NA	TRBV19	17	TRBJ2-3	TRBD2	CASSPRGLGLYTDTQYF	TGTGCCAGTAGTCCACGGGGACTAGGACTTTACACAGATACGCAGTATTTT
NA	TRBV11-2	13	TRBJ1-1	TRBD1	CASSQGQYTEAFF	TGTGCCAGCAGCCAGGGACAGTACACTGAAGCTTTCTTT
NA	TRBV11-2	13	TRBJ2-7	NA	CASSFRGSYEQYF	TGTGCCAGCAGCTTTCGAGGCTCCTACGAGCAGTACTTC
NA	TRBV5-1	13	TRBJ1-2	NA	CASSLDTNYGYTF	TGCGCCAGCAGCTTGGACACTAACTATGGCTACACCTTC
NA	TRBV2	17	TRBJ2-1	TRBD1	CASGGQGVKSSYNEQFF	TGTGCCAGCGGGGGACAGGGGGTAAAGAGCTCCTACAATGAGCAGTTCTTC
NA	TRBV18	14	TRBJ1-4	NA	CASSPRRGNEKLFF	TGTGCCAGCTCACCCCGTCGGGGGAATGAAAAACTGTTTTTT
NA	TRBV5-4	16	TRBJ1-1	TRBD1	CASSEGRMTGITEAFF	TGTGCCAGCAGCGAGGGGAGGATGACAGGGATCACTGAAGCTTTCTTT
NA	TRBV7-7	15	TRBJ2-1	TRBD2	CASSLGLAGDNEQFF	TGTGCTAGCAGCTTAGGGCTAGCGGGAGACAATGAGCAGTTCTTC
NA	TRBV18	15	TRBJ2-2	NA	CASSRGEQGTGELFF	TGTGCCAGCTCCCGAGGCGAACAGGGAACCGGGGAGCTGTTTTTT
NA	TRBV29-1	11	TRBJ2-1	TRBD2	CSVEGGSEQFF	TGCAGCGTTGAAGGCGGGAGCGAGCAGTTCTTC
NA	TRBV9	15	TRBJ2-2	NA	CASSVDDWDTGELFF	TGTGCCAGCAGCGTAGATGACTGGGACACCGGGGAGCTGTTTTTT
NA	TRBV5-6	16	TRBJ2-1	TRBD2	CASSYRSGSSYNEQFF	TGTGCCAGCAGCTACCGAAGCGGGAGCTCCTACAATGAGCAGTTCTTC
NA	TRBV7-9	15	TRBJ1-1	NA	CASSFSAASDTEAFF	TGTGCCAGCAGCTTCTCCGCGGCCTCGGACACTGAAGCTTTCTTT
NA	TRBV9	16	TRBJ2-3	NA	CASSVGGGGPSDTQYF	TGTGCCAGCAGCGTAGGAGGGGGAGGGCCCTCAGATACGCAGTATTTT
NA	TRBV18	13	TRBJ1-2	NA	CASSPPSSYGYTF	TGTGCCAGCTCACCACCATCCAGCTATGGCTACACCTTC
NA	TRBV28	14	TRBJ2-7	TRBD1	CASRRNRGTYEQYF	TGTGCCAGCAGGCGAAACAGGGGTACCTACGAGCAGTACTTC
NA	TRBV5-5	16	TRBJ2-3	NA	CASSFGTSSSTDTQYF	TGTGCCAGCAGCTTCGGGACTTCTTCTAGCACAGATACGCAGTATTTT
NA	TRBV28	17	TRBJ2-1	NA	CASSLGGGWISYNEQFF	TGTGCCAGCAGTTTAGGAGGGGGCTGGATCAGTTACAATGAGCAGTTCTTC
NA	TRBV5-5	13	TRBJ1-6	NA	CASSLGGESPLHF	TGTGCCAGCAGCTTGGGGGGGGAGTCACCCCTCCACTTT
NA	TRBV28	12	TRBJ2-7	NA	CASRPPDRREYF	TGTGCCAGCAGACCCCCCGACCGGCGGGAGTACTTC
NA	TRBV4-1	15	TRBJ2-1	TRBD2	CASSQRLAGVHEQFF	TGCGCCAGCAGCCAAAGACTAGCGGGAGTCCATGAGCAGTTCTTC